This entry lists 19 T cell receptor beta chains sequenced from one sample in a study of T cell repertoires in cytomegalovirus infection. TCRdb redid the calling of the reads with MiXCR, one entry per CDR3 protein. The repertoire consists of around 800,000 distinct CDR3 sequences, with about 33% occurring once and the leading ten covering 12%. No antigens are known for them. The input for sequencing was cultured CD8+ T cells from PBMCs, taken from culture after CMV antigen stimulation. These receptors all stem from a human donor in good health (CMV status not recorded). Some clones in this sample may be carry-over from other donors' samples.

The chain couples TRBV27 to TRBJ1-2; 7 positions match TRBD1. The V segment lost 0 bases and the J segment 4 bases; nucleotides outside the gene matches: 2. This CDR3 region has 14 residues. Germline V gene lookup returns CDR1 MNHEY and CDR2 SMNVEV (reference sequence). The CDR3 nucleotides read TGTGCCAGCAGTTTATCGAAGGGGGCCTATGGCTACACCTTC. This codes for CASSLSKGAYGYTF.

This chain joins TRBV4-1 and TRBJ2-3; 7 positions match TRBD1. The CDR3 covers 16 residues. Germline CDR1 MGHRA, CDR2 YSYEKL. After removal of 5 bases from V and 1 base from J, the junction contained 9 bases not matched to a gene. CDR3 bases: TGCGCCAGCAGCTGGAAGGGGGCTGGAGGCACAGATACGCAGTATTTT. Protein sequence: CASSWKGAGGTDTQYF.

This clonotype was counted a few times. The V and J genes are TRBV6-5 and TRBJ2-1; TRBD2 aligns across 10 bases. There are 13 residues in the CDR3. Losses at the gene ends were 7 bases for V and 9 bases for J; bases not matched to a gene: 6. Germline CDR1 is MNHEY and CDR2 is SVGAGI. CDR3 sequence (DNA): TGTGCCAGCACTAGCGGGGGCCCGGGTGAGCAGTTCTTC. It is translated as CASTSGGPGEQFF.

V usage is TRBV4-1 and J usage is TRBJ2-7; weak D call: TRBD1 (6 bases). This CDR3 has 14 residues. Germline V gene data show CDR1 as MGHRA and CDR2 as YSYEKL. The germline V and J ends were trimmed by 0 bases and 3 bases, with 9 bases remaining between them. The CDR3 DNA sequence: TGCGCCAGCAGCCAAGATCGCAGGGGCTACGAGCAGTACGTC. It codes for CASSQDRRGYEQYV.

On this clonotype: A much larger clone lies a single base off, so this may be a read error. This sequence joins TRBV7-2 and TRBJ1-5, with D possibly being TRBD1 (5 bases). Germline CDR1 and CDR2: SGHTA and FQGNSA. The CDR3 sequence is 14 residues long. This chain's CDR3 is CASRLVEGRQPQHF. The DNA for the CDR3 is TGTGCCAGCAGATTAGTAGAGGGGCGTCAGCCCCAGCATTTT.

This clonotype was seen more than once but under ten times. CDR3 nucleotide sequence: TGTGCCAGCAGCTTGCCCAAGTTTGGGACTGAAGCTTTCTTT. Translated: CASSLPKFGTEAFF. This chain connects TRBV5-4 to TRBJ1-1; no firm D call. Germline V gene lookup returns CDR1 SGHNT and CDR2 YYREEE (reference sequence). The V end lost 1 base, the J end lost 5 bases, and 12 bases lay between the germline ends. The CDR3 contains 14 residues. Supplemented by reference TRBV5-4 and TRBJ1-1, the full variable domain reads ETGVTQSPTHLIKTRGQQVTLRCSSQSGHNTVSWYQQALGQGPQFIFQYYREEENGRGNFPPRFSGLQFPNYSSELNVNALELDDSALYLCASSLPKFGTEAFFGQGTRLTVV.

This clonotype was counted only a few times. The genes are TRBV20-1 and TRBJ1-1, with D possibly matching TRBD1 (6 bases). Germline V gene lookup returns CDR1 DFQATT and CDR2 SNEGSKA (reference sequence). CDR3 length: 13 amino acids. With 3 bases removed from V and 1 base from J, the gap between germline ends came to 9 bases. This chain's CDR3 is CSASRGRNTEAFF. In nucleotides, the CDR3 is TGCAGTGCTAGCAGGGGTCGGAACACTGAAGCTTTCTTT.

The rearrangement links TRBV6-8 to TRBJ1-1; D call uncertain. Germline V gene sequence: CDR1 MNHGY, CDR2 SAAAGT. The V gene lost 6 bases and the J gene lost 0 bases, with 8 bases spanning the gap. The CDR3 is made up of 13 amino acids. The CDR3, as DNA: TGTGCCAGCAGGGTGGGGTTGAACACTGAAGCTTTCTTT. Its translation: CASRVGLNTEAFF.

This clonotype was counted between two and nine times. This chain links TRBV12-5 with TRBJ2-1; 11 nucleotides line up with TRBD1. Germline CDR1 and CDR2: LGHNT and FRNRAP. Unmatched junction bases numbered 7, after V lost 7 bases and J lost 2 bases. CDR3 size: 16 residues. CDR3 sequence: CASALLGQGAYNEQFF. The CDR3, as DNA: TGTGCTAGTGCATTACTGGGACAGGGGGCCTACAATGAGCAGTTCTTC.

This clonotype was counted only a few times. This chain's CDR3 is CAIRGTGANTGELFF. The DNA for the CDR3 is TGTGCCATCAGAGGGACAGGCGCGAACACCGGGGAGCTGTTTTTT. The chain joins TRBV10-3 to TRBJ2-2; 8 positions match TRBD1. Germline V lookup: CDR1 ENHRY, CDR2 SYGVKD. The length of the CDR3 is 15 residues. Trimming removed 6 bases from V and 0 bases from J; junction bases left unmatched: 3.

The CDR3 DNA reads TGTGCCAGCACCGTTCAGGGGGCAGGCAATGAGCAGTTCTTC. Encoded protein: CASTVQGAGNEQFF. V usage is TRBV12-3 or TRBV12-4 and J usage is TRBJ2-1, with 8 bases matching TRBD1. The trim removed 7 bases at V and 6 bases at J, leaving 8 bases unmatched. CDR3 length: 14 residues.

The V call is TRBV28, the J call TRBJ2-5; 9 positions agree with TRBD1. The V and J ends lost 4 bases and 5 bases, in that order; junction bases with no gene match: 8. Germline CDR1 is MDHEN and CDR2 is SYDVKM. CDR3 length: 15 amino acids. CDR3 bases: TGTGCCAGCAGTTCGGGACAGGGTTTGGATGAGACCCAGTACTTC. This translates into CASSSGQGLDETQYF.

The V gene is TRBV27, the J gene TRBJ1-1; the D is unclear. Trimming left V 5 bases short and J 5 bases short, with 9 bases between. The CDR3 is 12 amino acids. Germline V gene data show CDR1 as MNHEY and CDR2 as SMNVEV (reference sequence). The CDR3 is CASSTPGTEAFF. In DNA form, the CDR3 reads TGTGCCAGCAGTACTCCCGGGACTGAAGCTTTCTTT.

This clonotype showed up just a few times. The rearrangement links TRBV27 to TRBJ1-1; D is unresolved. Trimming cost V 7 bases and J 1 base, with 7 bases left between them. Germline-derived CDR1 and CDR2 are MNHEY and SMNVEV (reference sequence). This CDR3 region has 12 residues. CDR3 sequence: CASKRENTEAFF. Written as DNA, the CDR3 is TGTGCCAGCAAAAGAGAGAACACTGAAGCTTTCTTT.

This clonotype occurred a few times. This chain uses TRBV7-2 with TRBJ1-6, with no clear D. The CDR3 runs to 16 residues. The V and J ends lost 3 bases and 8 bases respectively, with 17 bases between them. CDR1 is SGHTA and CDR2 is FQGNSA in the germline V gene. The CDR3 here is CASSFLPQGGDSPLHF. In DNA form, the CDR3 reads TGTGCCAGCAGCTTTTTACCCCAAGGAGGTGATTCACCCCTCCACTTT.

This chain links TRBV2 with TRBJ2-2; D might be TRBD2 (6 bases). The length of the CDR3 is 17 residues. Germline V gene lookup returns CDR1 SNHLY and CDR2 FYNNEI. With 4 bases removed from V and 1 base from J, the gap between germline ends came to 16 bases. CDR3 residues: CASSVSTGEVNTGELFF. CDR3 DNA sequence: TGTGCCAGCAGTGTAAGCACGGGGGAAGTGAACACCGGGGAGCTGTTTTTT.

Comments on this clonotype: Compared with germline, one end of the junction differs, possibly owing to a read error. The CDR3 region has the DNA TGTGCCGGCAGCTTAGGGAGGGGGAACACTGAAGCTTTCTTT. Protein: CAGSLGRGNTEAFF. The V and J genes are TRBV7-2 and TRBJ1-1; a weak D match, TRBD1 (5 bases). Looked up from germline, CDR1 is SGHTA and CDR2 is FQGNSA. The CDR3 spans 14 residues.

This clonotype turned up a few times. The genes are TRBV19 and TRBJ2-7; 10 nucleotides line up with TRBD2. The trim removed 3 bases at V and 6 bases at J, leaving 5 bases unmatched. The germline V gene encodes CDR1 LNHDA and CDR2 SQIVND (reference sequence). The CDR3 length is 14 residues. CDR3 bases: TGTGCCAGTAGTATGCTAGCGGGGGAGGTCGAGCAGTACGTC. Protein: CASSMLAGEVEQYV.

The table lists this clonotype with a few counts. V gene TRBV6-2 or TRBV6-3 combines with J gene TRBJ2-3; D is uncertain. The germline V gene has CDR1 MNHEY and CDR2 SVGEGT. The CDR3 totals 14 residues. The ends were cut back, 4 bases at V and 3 bases at J, with 11 bases in the middle. The CDR3 loop reads CASSSPDGTDTQYF. The CDR3 coding sequence is TGTGCCAGCAGTTCCCCCGACGGAACAGATACGCAGTATTTT.